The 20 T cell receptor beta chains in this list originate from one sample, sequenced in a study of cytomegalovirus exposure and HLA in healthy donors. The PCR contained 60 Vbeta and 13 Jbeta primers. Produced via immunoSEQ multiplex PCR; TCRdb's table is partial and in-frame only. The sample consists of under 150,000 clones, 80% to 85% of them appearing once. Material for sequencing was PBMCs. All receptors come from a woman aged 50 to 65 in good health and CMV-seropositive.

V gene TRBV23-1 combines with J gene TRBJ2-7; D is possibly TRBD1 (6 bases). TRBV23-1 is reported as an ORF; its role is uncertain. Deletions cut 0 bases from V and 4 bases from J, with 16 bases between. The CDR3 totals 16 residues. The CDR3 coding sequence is TGCGCCAGCAGTCAATCGATCAGGGGCTATCTATACGAGCAGTACTTC. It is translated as CASSQSIRGYLYEQYF.

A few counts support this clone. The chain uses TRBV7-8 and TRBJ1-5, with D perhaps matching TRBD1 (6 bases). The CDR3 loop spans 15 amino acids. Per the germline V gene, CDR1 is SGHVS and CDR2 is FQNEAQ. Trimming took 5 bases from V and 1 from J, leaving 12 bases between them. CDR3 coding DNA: TGTGCCAGCAGCGGATCCAGGGGAAGCAATCAGCCCCAGCATTTT. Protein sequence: CASSGSRGSNQPQHF.

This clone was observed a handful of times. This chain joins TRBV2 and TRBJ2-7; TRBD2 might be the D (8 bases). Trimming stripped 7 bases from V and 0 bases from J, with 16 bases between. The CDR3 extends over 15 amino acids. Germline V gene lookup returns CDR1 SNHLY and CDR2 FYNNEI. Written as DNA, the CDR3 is TGTGCCAGCAACTCGGGAGGGGGCGGCTCCTACGAGCAGTACTTC. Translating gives CASNSGGGGSYEQYF.

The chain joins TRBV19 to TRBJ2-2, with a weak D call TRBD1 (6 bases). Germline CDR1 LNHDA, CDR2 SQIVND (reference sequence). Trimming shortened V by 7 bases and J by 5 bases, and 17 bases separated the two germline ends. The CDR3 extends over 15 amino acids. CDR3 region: CASTARQVETGELFF. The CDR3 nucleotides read TGTGCCAGTACGGCTCGACAGGTAGAGACCGGGGAGCTGTTTTTT.

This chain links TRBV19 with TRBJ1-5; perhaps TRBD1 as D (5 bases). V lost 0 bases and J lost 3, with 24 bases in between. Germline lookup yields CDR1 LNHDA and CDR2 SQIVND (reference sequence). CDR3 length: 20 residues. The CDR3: CASSIEVSRGRGRHNQPQHF. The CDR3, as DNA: TGTGCCAGTAGTATAGAGGTAAGCAGAGGAAGGGGAAGACACAATCAGCCCCAGCATTTT. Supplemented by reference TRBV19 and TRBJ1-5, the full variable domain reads DGGITQSPKYLFRKEGQNVTLSCEQNLNHDAMYWYRQDPGQGLRLIYYSQIVNDFQKGDIAEGYSVSREKKESFPLTVTSAQKNPTAFYLCASSIEVSRGRGRHNQPQHFGDGTRLSIL.

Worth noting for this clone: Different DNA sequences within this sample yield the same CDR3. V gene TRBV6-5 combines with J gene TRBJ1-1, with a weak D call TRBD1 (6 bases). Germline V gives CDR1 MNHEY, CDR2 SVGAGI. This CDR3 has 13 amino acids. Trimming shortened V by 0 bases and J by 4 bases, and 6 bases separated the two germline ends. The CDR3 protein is CASSYSRGTEAFF. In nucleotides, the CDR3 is TGTGCCAGCAGTTACTCCAGGGGCACTGAAGCTTTCTTT.

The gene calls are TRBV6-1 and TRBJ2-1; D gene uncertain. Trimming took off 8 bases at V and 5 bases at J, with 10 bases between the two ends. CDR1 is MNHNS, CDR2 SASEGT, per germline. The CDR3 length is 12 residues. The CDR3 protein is CASGLFHNEQFF. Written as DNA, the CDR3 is TGTGCCAGCGGCCTTTTCCACAATGAGCAGTTCTTC.

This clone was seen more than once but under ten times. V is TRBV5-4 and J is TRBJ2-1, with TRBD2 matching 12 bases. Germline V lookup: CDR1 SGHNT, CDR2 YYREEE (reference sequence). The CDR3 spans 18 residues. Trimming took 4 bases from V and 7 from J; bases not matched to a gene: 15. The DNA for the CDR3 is TGTGCCAGCAGCCCCAGGACTAGCGGGGATGTTTTGGGGAATGAGCAGTTCTTC. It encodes CASSPRTSGDVLGNEQFF. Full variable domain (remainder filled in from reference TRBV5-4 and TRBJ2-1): ETGVTQSPTHLIKTRGQQVTLRCSSQSGHNTVSWYQQALGQGPQFIFQYYREEENGRGNFPPRFSGLQFPNYSSELNVNALELDDSALYLCASSPRTSGDVLGNEQFFGPGTRLTVL.

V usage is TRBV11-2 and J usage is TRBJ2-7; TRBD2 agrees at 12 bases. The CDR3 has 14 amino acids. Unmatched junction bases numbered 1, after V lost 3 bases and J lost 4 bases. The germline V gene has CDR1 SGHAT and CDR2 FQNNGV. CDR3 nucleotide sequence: TGTGCCAGCAGCTTTCTAGCGGGAGGGTACGAGCAGTACTTC. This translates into CASSFLAGGYEQYF.

CDR3 bases: TGTGCAAGTCGCAGTACAGGCCGGACCTACGAGCAGTACTTC. Protein product: CASRSTGRTYEQYF. The chain employs TRBV12-2 and TRBJ2-7; TRBD1 is the table's D call and was not checked against the DNA. TRBV12-2 is tagged as a pseudogene. The CDR3 is 14 residues long.

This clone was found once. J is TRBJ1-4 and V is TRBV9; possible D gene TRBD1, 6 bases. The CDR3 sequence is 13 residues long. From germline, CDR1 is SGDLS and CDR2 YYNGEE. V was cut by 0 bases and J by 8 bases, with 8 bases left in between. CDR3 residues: CASSVAGEEKLFF. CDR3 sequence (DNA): TGTGCCAGCAGCGTAGCAGGGGAAGAAAAACTGTTTTTT.

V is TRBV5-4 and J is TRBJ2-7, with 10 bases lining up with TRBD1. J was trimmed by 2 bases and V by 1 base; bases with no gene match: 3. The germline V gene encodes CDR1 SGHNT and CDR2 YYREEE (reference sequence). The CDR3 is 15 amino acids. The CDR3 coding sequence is TGTGCCAGCAGCTTGCATGGACAGGGGGCCTACGAGCAGTACTTC. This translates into CASSLHGQGAYEQYF.

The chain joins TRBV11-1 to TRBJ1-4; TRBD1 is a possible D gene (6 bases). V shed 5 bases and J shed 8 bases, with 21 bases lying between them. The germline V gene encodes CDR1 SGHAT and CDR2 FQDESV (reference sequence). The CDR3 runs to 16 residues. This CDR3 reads CASSPLSGTLGEKLFF. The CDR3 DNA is TGTGCCAGCAGCCCATTGTCCGGGACATTAGGAGAAAAACTGTTTTTT.

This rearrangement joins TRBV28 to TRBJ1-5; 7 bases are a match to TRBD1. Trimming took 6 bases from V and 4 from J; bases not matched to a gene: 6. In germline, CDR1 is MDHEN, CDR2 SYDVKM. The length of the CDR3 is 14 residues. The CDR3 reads CASSLGQTNQPQHF. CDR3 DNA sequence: TGTGCCAGCAGCTTGGGACAGACTAATCAGCCCCAGCATTTT.

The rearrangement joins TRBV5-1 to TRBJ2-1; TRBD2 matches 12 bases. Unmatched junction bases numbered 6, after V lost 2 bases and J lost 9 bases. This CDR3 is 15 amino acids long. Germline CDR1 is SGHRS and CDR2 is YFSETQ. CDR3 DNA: TGCGCCAGCAGCTTACGACTAGCGGGAGCGATTGAGCAGTTCTTC. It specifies CASSLRLAGAIEQFF.

The CDR3: CASTSGGPGSNQPQHF. In DNA form, the CDR3 reads TGTGCCAGTACCTCTGGGGGCCCAGGGAGCAATCAGCCCCAGCATTTT. The chain uses TRBV19 and TRBJ1-5; D is perhaps TRBD1 (6 bases). Trimming cost V 7 bases and J 1 base, with 17 bases left between them. Per the germline V gene, CDR1 is LNHDA and CDR2 is SQIVND (reference sequence). This CDR3 has 16 residues. The full variable domain, completed using reference TRBV19 and TRBJ1-5, is DGGITQSPKYLFRKEGQNVTLSCEQNLNHDAMYWYRQDPGQGLRLIYYSQIVNDFQKGDIAEGYSVSREKKESFPLTVTSAQKNPTAFYLCASTSGGPGSNQPQHFGDGTRLSIL.

The CDR3 is CASSPLSGLLNYGYTF. The CDR3 bases are TGCGCCAGCAGTCCCCTCTCGGGACTACTTAACTATGGCTACACCTTC. The chain carries TRBV10-2 and TRBJ1-2; possibly TRBD1 for D (5 bases). CDR1 and CDR2 from the germline V gene are WSHSY and SAAADI. The CDR3 is made up of 16 amino acids. V dropped 5 bases and J dropped 1 base, with 17 bases sitting between them.

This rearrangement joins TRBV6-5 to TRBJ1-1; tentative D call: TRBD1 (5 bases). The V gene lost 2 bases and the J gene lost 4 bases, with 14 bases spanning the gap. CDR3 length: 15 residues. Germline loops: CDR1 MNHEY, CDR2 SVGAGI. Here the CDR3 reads CASSYGQGRVTEAFF. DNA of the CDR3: TGTGCCAGCAGTTACGGGCAGGGAAGAGTCACTGAAGCTTTCTTT.

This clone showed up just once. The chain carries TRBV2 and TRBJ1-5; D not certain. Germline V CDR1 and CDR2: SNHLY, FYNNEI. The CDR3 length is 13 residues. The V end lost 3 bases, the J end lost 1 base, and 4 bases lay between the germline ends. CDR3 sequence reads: CASSEGSNQPQHF. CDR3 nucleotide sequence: TGTGCCAGCAGTGAGGGCAGCAATCAGCCCCAGCATTTT.

CDR3 bases: TGTGCCAGCAGTGAGTACCGAGCCTACAATGAGCAGTTCTTC. This encodes CASSEYRAYNEQFF. V and J are TRBV2 and TRBJ2-1; D not resolved. Germline loops: CDR1 SNHLY, CDR2 FYNNEI. CDR3 size: 14 residues. Trimming pared 3 bases from V and 2 bases from J, leaving 8 bases between.